This T cell receptor (beta chain) was sequenced during a study of shared clonotypes between healthy human individuals. Study observations and caveats: Clonotype sharing levels among donors were expected to vary with sequencing depth. The sharing of around 5% of naive CD4 clonotypes was seen across several donors.

Running of the assay took place at deep level. Generated by immunoSEQ multiplex PCR, the TCRdb table keeps only in-frame clones and is missing some. The table lists hundreds of thousands of clones, around two thirds of them singletons. The CDR3 is made up of 14 amino acids. J was trimmed by 2 bases and V by 3 bases; bases with no gene match: 6. CDR1 and CDR2 from the germline V gene are GTSNPN and SVGIG (reference sequence). Donors comprised only Caucasian adults living in Nashville, Tennessee. Of note for this clone: Its antigen is unknown.

Sequencing used memory CD4+ T cells sorted from blood. The subset: CD45RA-negative fraction. The gene calls are TRBV30 and TRBJ1-2, with 7 bases fitting TRBD1. The receptor's source is a woman aged 30 to 39 in good health. In DNA, the CDR3 is TGTGCCTGGAGCCGGGACAGCGTGAACTATGGCTACACCTTC. Translation: CAWSRDSVNYGYTF.